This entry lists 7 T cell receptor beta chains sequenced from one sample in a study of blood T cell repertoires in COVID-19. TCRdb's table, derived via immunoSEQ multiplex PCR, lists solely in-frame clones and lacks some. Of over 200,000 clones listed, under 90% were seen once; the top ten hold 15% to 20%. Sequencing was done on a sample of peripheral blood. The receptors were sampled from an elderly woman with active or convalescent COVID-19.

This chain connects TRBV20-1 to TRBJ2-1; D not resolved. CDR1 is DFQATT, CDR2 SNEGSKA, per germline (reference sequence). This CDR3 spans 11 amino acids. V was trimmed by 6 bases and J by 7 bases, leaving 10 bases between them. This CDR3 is CSATTPNEQFF. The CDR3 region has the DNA TGCAGTGCCACGACTCCTAATGAGCAGTTCTTC.

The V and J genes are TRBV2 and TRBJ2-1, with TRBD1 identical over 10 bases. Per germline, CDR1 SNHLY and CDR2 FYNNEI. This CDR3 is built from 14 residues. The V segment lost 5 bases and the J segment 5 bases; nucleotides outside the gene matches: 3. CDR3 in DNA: TGTGCCAGCAGTACCGGACAGGGGGACAATGAGCAGTTCTTC. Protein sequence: CASSTGQGDNEQFF.

As DNA, the CDR3 is TGCGCCAGCAGCTCTGGACGGGAGCAGGATACGCAGTATTTT. Its protein is CASSSGREQDTQYF. V is TRBV5-1 and J is TRBJ2-3; a weak D match, TRBD2 (6 bases). The V end lost 3 bases, the J end lost 6 bases, and 14 bases lay between the germline ends. This CDR3 comprises 14 residues. Germline values: CDR1 SGHRS, CDR2 YFSETQ.

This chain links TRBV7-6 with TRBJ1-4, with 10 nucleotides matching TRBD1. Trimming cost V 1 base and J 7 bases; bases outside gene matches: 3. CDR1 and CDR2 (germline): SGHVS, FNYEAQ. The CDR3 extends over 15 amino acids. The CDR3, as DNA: TGTGCCAGCAGCTTAGGACAGGGGGCTCTTGAAAAACTGTTTTTT. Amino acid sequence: CASSLGQGALEKLFF.

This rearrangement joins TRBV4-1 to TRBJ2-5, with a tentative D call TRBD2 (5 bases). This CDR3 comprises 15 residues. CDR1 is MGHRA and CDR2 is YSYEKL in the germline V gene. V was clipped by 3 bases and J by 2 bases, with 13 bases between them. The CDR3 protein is CASSHGTSSQETQYF. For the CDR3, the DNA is TGCGCCAGCAGCCACGGAACTAGTAGTCAAGAGACCCAGTACTTC.

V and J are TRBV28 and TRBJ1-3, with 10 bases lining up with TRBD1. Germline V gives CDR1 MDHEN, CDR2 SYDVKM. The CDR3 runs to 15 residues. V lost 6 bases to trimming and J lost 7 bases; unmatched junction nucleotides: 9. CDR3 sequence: CASRPGQGIGNTIYF. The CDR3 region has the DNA TGTGCCAGCAGGCCGGGACAGGGGATCGGGAACACCATATATTTT.

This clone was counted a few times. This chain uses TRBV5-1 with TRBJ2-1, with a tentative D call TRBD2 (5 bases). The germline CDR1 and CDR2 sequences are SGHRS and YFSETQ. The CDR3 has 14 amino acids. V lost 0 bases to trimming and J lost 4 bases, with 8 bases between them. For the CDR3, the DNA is TGCGCCAGCAGCTTGGGGACGGGATACAATGAGCAGTTCTTC. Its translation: CASSLGTGYNEQFF.